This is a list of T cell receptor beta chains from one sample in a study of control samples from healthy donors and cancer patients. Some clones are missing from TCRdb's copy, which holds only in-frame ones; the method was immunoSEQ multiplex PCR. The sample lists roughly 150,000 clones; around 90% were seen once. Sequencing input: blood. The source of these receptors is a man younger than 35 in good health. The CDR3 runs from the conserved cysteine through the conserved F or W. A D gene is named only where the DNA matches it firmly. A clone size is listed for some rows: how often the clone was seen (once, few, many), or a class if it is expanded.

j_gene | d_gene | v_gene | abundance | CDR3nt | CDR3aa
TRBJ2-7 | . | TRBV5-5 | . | TGTGCCAGCAGCCCTTCGCGGGCCTCTAACTCCTACGAGCAGTACTTC | CASSPSRASNSYEQYF
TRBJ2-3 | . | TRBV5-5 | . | TGTGCCAGCAGCGGGGGTGGCGGAGCTAGCACAGATACGCAGTATTTT | CASSGGGGASTDTQYF
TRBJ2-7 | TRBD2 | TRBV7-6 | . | TGTGCCAGCAGCCTCGGCCCGGGGGGGTCCTACGAGCAGTACTTC | CASSLGPGGSYEQYF
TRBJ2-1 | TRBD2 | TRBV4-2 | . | TGTGCCAGCAGCCAGGATGATTGGAGCGGGGGGTCTTACAATGAGCAGTTCTTC | CASSQDDWSGGSYNEQFF
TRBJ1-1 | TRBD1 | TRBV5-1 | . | TGCGCCAGCAGTTTTAGGGGGCGGGTGACTGAAGCTTTCTTT | CASSFRGRVTEAFF
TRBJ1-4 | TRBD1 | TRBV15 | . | TGTGCCACCAGCAGAGAATACAGGGGAAATGAAAAACTGTTTTTT | CATSREYRGNEKLFF
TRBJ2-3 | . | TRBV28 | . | TGTGCCAGCAGTCCGGTTTCGGGGGCGGATACGCAGTATTTT | CASSPVSGADTQYF
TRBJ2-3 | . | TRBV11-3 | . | TGTGCCAGCAGCTTAGGAGGGAACAAAGATACGCAGTATTTT | CASSLGGNKDTQYF
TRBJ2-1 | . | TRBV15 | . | TGTGCCACCAGCCCTGGGCGAGGGACCGAGCAGTTCTTC | CATSPGRGTEQFF
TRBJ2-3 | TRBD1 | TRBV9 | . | TGTGCCAGCAGCGTAGCTCTACAGGGGGCGCGTGATACGCAGTATTTT | CASSVALQGARDTQYF
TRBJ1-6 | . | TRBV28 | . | TGTGCCAGCAGTCGAAATCTGGGGGGATCCCTCCACTTT | CASSRNLGGSLHF
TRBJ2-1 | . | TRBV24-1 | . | TGTGCCACCAGTGACTCCACGCCGGGACCGAAGCAGTTCTTC | CATSDSTPGPKQFF
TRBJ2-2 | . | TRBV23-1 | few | TGCGCCCCTTCGTGGGAGCTGTTTTTT | CAPSWELFF
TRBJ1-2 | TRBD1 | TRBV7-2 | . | TGTGCCAGCAGCTTATCGACAGGGGGCGGTGGCTACACCTTC | CASSLSTGGGGYTF
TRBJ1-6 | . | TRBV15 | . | TGTGCCACCAGCGAGGGGGGGGAAGGATCACCCCTCCACTTT | CATSEGGEGSPLHF
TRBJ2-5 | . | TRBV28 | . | TGTGCCAGCAGTTTCCGCGGGCAAGAGACCCAGTACTTC | CASSFRGQETQYF
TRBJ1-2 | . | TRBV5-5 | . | TGTGCCAGCGGACCCACAGGGAATTATGACTATGGCTACACCTTC | CASGPTGNYDYGYTF
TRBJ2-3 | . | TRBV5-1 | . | TGCGCCTGCTTTGTTGGCGGTCAAGCAGATACGCAGTATTTT | CACFVGGQADTQYF
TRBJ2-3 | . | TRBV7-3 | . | TGTGCCAGCAGCGGTAGCACAGATACGCAGTATTTT | CASSGSTDTQYF
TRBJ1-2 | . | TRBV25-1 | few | TGTGCCAGCAGTGAATCTTCGGCAGGAGGCTACACCTTC | CASSESSAGGYTF
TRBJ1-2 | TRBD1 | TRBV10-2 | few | TGCGCCAGCAGGGTTGGAGGGGGCGAAGTCGGTGGCTACACCTTC | CASRVGGGEVGGYTF
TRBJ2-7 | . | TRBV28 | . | TGTGCCAGCAGTTTTCAGGGGGGCTCCTACGAGCAGTACTTC | CASSFQGGSYEQYF
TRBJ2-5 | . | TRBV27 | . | TGTGCCAGCAGTTTATCGGGATTGACCGGCACGCAAGAGACCCAGTACTTC | CASSLSGLTGTQETQYF
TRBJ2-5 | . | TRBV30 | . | TGTGCCTGGAGTAGCTACAACCAAGAGACCCAGTACTTC | CAWSSYNQETQYF
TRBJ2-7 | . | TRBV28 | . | TGTGCCAGCAGCTTTCAGGAGAGCAGCTCCTACGAGCAGTACTTC | CASSFQESSSYEQYF
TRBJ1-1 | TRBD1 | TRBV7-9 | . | TGTGCCAGCAGCTTAAACAGGGGGGTTTTAACTGAAGCTTTCTTT | CASSLNRGVLTEAFF
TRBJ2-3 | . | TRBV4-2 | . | TGTGCCAGCAGCCAAGGCCTGTCGGGGGGCACAGATACGCAGTATTTT | CASSQGLSGGTDTQYF
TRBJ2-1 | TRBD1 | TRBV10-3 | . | TGTGCCATCAGCGGCAACCAGGGACAGGGAAATGAGCAGTTCTTC | CAISGNQGQGNEQFF
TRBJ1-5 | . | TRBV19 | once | TGTGCCAGTAGTGGGGGGTACAATCAGCCCCAGCATTTT | CASSGGYNQPQHF
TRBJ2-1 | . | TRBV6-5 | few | TGTGCCAGCAGGACAGGGAGGAATGAGCAGTTCTTC | CASRTGRNEQFF
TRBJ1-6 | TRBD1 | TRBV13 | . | TGTGCCAGCAGCTCACAGGACAGGGAGGACTCACCCCTCCACTTT | CASSSQDREDSPLHF
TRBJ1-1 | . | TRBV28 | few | TGTGCCAGCGAACAACCCGGGGGGAACACTGAAGCTTTCTTT | CASEQPGGNTEAFF
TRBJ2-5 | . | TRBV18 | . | TGTGCCAGCTCACCAGGAGTAAGGGTTGGAGAGACCCAGTACTTC | CASSPGVRVGETQYF
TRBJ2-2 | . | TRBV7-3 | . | TGTGCCAGCAGCCCCAGACTTAACACCGGGGAGCTGTTTTTT | CASSPRLNTGELFF
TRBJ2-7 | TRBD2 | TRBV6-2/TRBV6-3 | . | TGTGCCAGCAGTTCCACTAGCGGGGGAAGAGGCTACGAGCAGTACTTC | CASSSTSGGRGYEQYF
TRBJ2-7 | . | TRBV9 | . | TGTGCCAGCAGCGTAGGGGCGGGCTCCTACGAGCAGTACTTC | CASSVGAGSYEQYF
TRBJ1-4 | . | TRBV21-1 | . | TGTGCCAGCAAGTACGGGACACCCAAACTGTTTTTT | CASKYGTPKLFF
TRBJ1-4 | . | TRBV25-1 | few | TGTGCCAGCAGTGAATTTGGGAAACTGTTTTTT | CASSEFGKLFF
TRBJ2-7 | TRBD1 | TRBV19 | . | TGTGCCACCCAGGACAGGGGGCCCTACGAGCAGTACTTC | CATQDRGPYEQYF
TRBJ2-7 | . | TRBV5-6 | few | TGTGCCAGCAGCTTGGATCCAGGGGGAGGCGAGCAGTACTTC | CASSLDPGGGEQYF
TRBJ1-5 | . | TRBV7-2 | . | TGTGCCAGCAGCTTAGAAGGGGGTGGATCGCCCCAGCATTTT | CASSLEGGGSPQHF
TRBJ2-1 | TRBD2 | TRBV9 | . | TGTGCCAGCAGCGTCGGGACTAGCGGGGGGACTCTATACAATGAGCAGTTCTTC | CASSVGTSGGTLYNEQFF
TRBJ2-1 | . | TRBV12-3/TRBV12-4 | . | TGTGCCAGCACCCTTAACAATGAGCAGTTCTTC | CASTLNNEQFF
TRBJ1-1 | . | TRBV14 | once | TGTGCCAGCAGCCAAGTAGGGACAACTGAAGCTTTCTTT | CASSQVGTTEAFF